The rows below give T cell receptor beta chains drawn from one sample of a study of blood T cell repertoires in COVID-19. Using immunoSEQ multiplex PCR, the repertoire was profiled, and TCRdb retains in-frame clones only, with some absent. The sample carries about 180,000 clones, about 84% recorded once. Material for sequencing was peripheral blood. Source of these receptors: an older person with COVID-19, enrolled during active disease. Each CDR3 is given with its conserved first and last residue. D genes are given only for firm matches. Rows give clone size only sometimes, using once, few, many, or a class for an expanded clone.

clone_size d_call j_call v_call cdr3_nt cdr3_aa
once TRBD1 TRBJ2-5 TRBV9 TGTGCCAGCAGCGTCCCCGACAGGGCAGAGACCCAGTACTTC CASSVPDRAETQYF
. . TRBJ1-5 TRBV4-2 TGTGCCAGCAGCCAAGACGCCGGTGGTGCGCCCCAGCATTTT CASSQDAGGAPQHF
. . TRBJ2-1 TRBV24-1 TGTGCCACCAGTGATGTTGCGGGGTCCTACAATGAGCAGTTCTTC CATSDVAGSYNEQFF
. TRBD1 TRBJ2-3 TRBV5-1 TGCGCCAGCAGCGGATCAGGGGGCGCTCGGACGCAGTATTTT CASSGSGGARTQYF
. . TRBJ1-5 TRBV24-1 TGTGCCACCAGTGATCGCACAGGGACAAGCAATCAGCCCCAGCATTTT CATSDRTGTSNQPQHF
. TRBD1 TRBJ2-2 TRBV19 TGTGCCAGTAGCCCACAGGGGGCCACCGGGGAGCTGTTTTTT CASSPQGATGELFF
. TRBD2 TRBJ2-5 TRBV6-5 TGTGCCAGCAGGAGTGGACTAGCTACCGAGACCCAGTACTTC CASRSGLATETQYF
. . TRBJ2-2 TRBV3-1/TRBV3-2 TGTGCCAGCAGCCAAACTGCGACTAGGGGCGGGGAGCTGTTTTTT CASSQTATRGGELFF
. TRBD1 TRBJ1-4 TRBV7-9 TGTGCCAGCAGCCCCCCGGGACAGGGATATGAAAAACTGTTTTTT CASSPPGQGYEKLFF
. TRBD2 TRBJ2-1 TRBV4-3 TGCGCCAGCAGCCAAGCAGCGGGAGGTGACTATGAGCAGTTCTTC CASSQAAGGDYEQFF
. . TRBJ2-5 TRBV12-3/TRBV12-4 TGTGCCAGCAGTTTCTTTAAAGAGACCCAGTACTTC CASSFFKETQYF
once . TRBJ1-3 TRBV4-3 TGCGCCAGCAGCCAACAGACAGGACCTGGAAACACCATATATTTT CASSQQTGPGNTIYF
. . TRBJ1-2 TRBV6-4 TGTGCCAGCAGTGAGGGCGCGGGATCTGGCTACACCTTC CASSEGAGSGYTF
. . TRBJ2-7 TRBV4-2 TGTGCCAGCAGCCCCATGGGGGGTACCGGGAGCAATTACGAGCAGTACTTC CASSPMGGTGSNYEQYF
. TRBD1 TRBJ1-6 TRBV11-2 TGTGCCAGCAGCCGGACAGGGGGTTCACCCCTCCACTTT CASSRTGGSPLHF
once TRBD2 TRBJ2-7 TRBV4-2 TGTGCCAGCAGCACAGGTCTTGCGGCGACTAGCGGGGGGAGGGAGCAGTACTTC CASSTGLAATSGGREQYF
. . TRBJ2-3 TRBV7-7 TGTGCCAGCAGCTTAGCGGGGGGGCTTGCTGATACGCAGTATTTT CASSLAGGLADTQYF
. . TRBJ2-3 TRBV19 TGTGCCAGTAGTATTGGGGAGGTAGCAGATACGCAGTATTTT CASSIGEVADTQYF
once . TRBJ1-5 TRBV7-2 TGTGCCAGCAGCTTAGTGGGCAGCTACAATCAGCCCCAGCATTTT CASSLVGSYNQPQHF
few . TRBJ1-3 TRBV10-3 TGTGCCATCAGTGAGAGTGATGTCGGTGCCATATATTTT CAISESDVGAIYF
. . TRBJ2-7 TRBV15 TGTGCCACCAGCCTCTCTAGGGGCCCTAGTGATGAGCAGTACTTC CATSLSRGPSDEQYF
. . TRBJ2-3 TRBV7-9 TGTGCCAGCAGCTTGGGGACAAACCCTAGCACAGATACGCAGTATTTT CASSLGTNPSTDTQYF
once TRBD1 TRBJ1-1 TRBV24-1 TGTGCCACCAGTGAAACAGGGGGCGCGGGTGAAGCTTTCTTT CATSETGGAGEAFF
. TRBD2 TRBJ2-1 TRBV19 TGTGCCAGCGGGGGACTAGCGGGGGGCTCATACAATGAGCAGTTCTTC CASGGLAGGSYNEQFF
. . TRBJ2-5 TRBV12-3/TRBV12-4 TGTGCCAGCAGCCGTGGGCTTGGGGAGACCCAGTACTTC CASSRGLGETQYF
few . TRBJ1-3 TRBV19 TGTGCCAGTAGAAGGGGATACACCATATATTTT CASRRGYTIYF
. . TRBJ2-1 TRBV19 TGTGCCAGTAGTACTCTCATCCCGGGACTGAGGCATGAGCAGTTCTTC CASSTLIPGLRHEQFF
. TRBD1 TRBJ2-5 TRBV28 TGTGCCAGCAGTTTCACAGGGACAGGTGAAGAGACCCAGTACTTC CASSFTGTGEETQYF
. TRBD1 TRBJ1-5 TRBV19 TGTGCCAGTAGTATACAGGGGGTTCGACAGCCCCAGCATTTT CASSIQGVRQPQHF
. . TRBJ2-1 TRBV6-6 TGTGCCAGCAGTTCAGGGTGGGGTACGAATGAGCAGTTCTTC CASSSGWGTNEQFF
. . TRBJ1-2 TRBV6-1 TGTGCCAGCAGTGAATCCAGGGGTGACTATGGCTACACCTTC CASSESRGDYGYTF
. . TRBJ1-1 TRBV7-3 TGTGCCAGCAGCAAAAGCGGGGGTGAAGCTTTCTTT CASSKSGGEAFF
. . TRBJ1-1 TRBV6-5 TGTGCCAGCAGTTACCTTGGAGTCATGAACACTGAAGCTTTCTTT CASSYLGVMNTEAFF
. . TRBJ2-7 TRBV12-2 TGTGCAAGTCGCGGTACAAAATACGAGCAGTACTTC CASRGTKYEQYF
. . TRBJ1-1 TRBV5-6 TGTGCCAGCAACCCCTTGCGGGTCTCGAACACTGAAGCTTTCTTT CASNPLRVSNTEAFF
. . TRBJ2-7 TRBV9 TGTGCCAGCAGCGTAGCCGCCGACTCGGAGGCCTACGAGCAGTACTTC CASSVAADSEAYEQYF
once TRBD2 TRBJ2-1 TRBV3-1/TRBV3-2 TGTGCCAGCAGCCCCCTAGCGGGCTCCTACAATGAGCAGTTCTTC CASSPLAGSYNEQFF
. . TRBJ2-1 TRBV19 TGTGCCAGTAGTTATGTGAGTGAGCAGTTCTTC CASSYVSEQFF
. . TRBJ1-2 TRBV7-2 TGTGCCAGCAACGGGGGGGTGTCCTATGGCTACACCTTC CASNGGVSYGYTF
. TRBD1 TRBJ2-3 TRBV9 TGTGCCAGCAGTGAAGACCCCGGGACAGGGTTTGCGAGCACAGATACGCAGTATTTT CASSEDPGTGFASTDTQYF
. . TRBJ2-5 TRBV7-9 TGTGCCAGCAGCTTACTAGGTGGAGAGACCCAGTACTTC CASSLLGGETQYF
. . TRBJ1-4 TRBV2 TGTGCCAGCAGACGCAACCCGGGTGGAGAAAAACTGTTTTTT CASRRNPGGEKLFF
. . TRBJ1-2 TRBV27 TGTGCCAGCAGCCGGACTCGGTCTAACTATGGCTACACCTTC CASSRTRSNYGYTF
. TRBD1 TRBJ1-1 TRBV28 TGTGCCAGCAGTTTAATGGGACAGATCTCCACTGAAGCTTTCTTT CASSLMGQISTEAFF
. TRBD2 TRBJ2-3 TRBV7-6 TGTGCCAGCAGCTTACAAGCGGGGGGCACAGATACGCAGTATTTT CASSLQAGGTDTQYF
. . TRBJ2-7 TRBV12-3/TRBV12-4 TGTGCCAGCAGGAGACAGGCAACCTACGAGCAGTACTTC CASRRQATYEQYF
. . TRBJ2-5 TRBV4-1 TGCGCCAGCAGCCGAGAGGACGGAGGGGGCCTCCAAGAGACCCAGTACTTC CASSREDGGGLQETQYF
. TRBD2 TRBJ2-1 TRBV5-4 TGTGCCAGCAGCGCGCGCGGGACTAGCGGGAGTGGGTCGCAGTTCTTC CASSARGTSGSGSQFF
. TRBD1 TRBJ1-6 TRBV9 TGTGCCAGCAGCGGCCGGACAGGAGATAATTCACCCCTCCACTTT CASSGRTGDNSPLHF
. . TRBJ1-1 TRBV9 TGTGCCAGCAGCCCTCAGGGGACGAACCTGAACACTGAAGCTTTCTTT CASSPQGTNLNTEAFF
. TRBD1 TRBJ1-2 TRBV30 TGTGCCTGGAGTCGACAGGGTAATCGTGGCTACACCTTC CAWSRQGNRGYTF
once TRBD1 TRBJ1-2 TRBV29-1 TGCAGCGTTGAAGACTCAACCGGGACAGCTTTAAACTATGGCTACACCTTC CSVEDSTGTALNYGYTF
. . TRBJ1-5 TRBV28 TGTGCCAGCAGTTTTTTTAGGGAAGGGGATCAGCCCCAGCATTTT CASSFFREGDQPQHF
. TRBD1 TRBJ2-7 TRBV2 TGTGCCAGCACCCTGGGACAGGGAGAGCAGTACTTC CASTLGQGEQYF